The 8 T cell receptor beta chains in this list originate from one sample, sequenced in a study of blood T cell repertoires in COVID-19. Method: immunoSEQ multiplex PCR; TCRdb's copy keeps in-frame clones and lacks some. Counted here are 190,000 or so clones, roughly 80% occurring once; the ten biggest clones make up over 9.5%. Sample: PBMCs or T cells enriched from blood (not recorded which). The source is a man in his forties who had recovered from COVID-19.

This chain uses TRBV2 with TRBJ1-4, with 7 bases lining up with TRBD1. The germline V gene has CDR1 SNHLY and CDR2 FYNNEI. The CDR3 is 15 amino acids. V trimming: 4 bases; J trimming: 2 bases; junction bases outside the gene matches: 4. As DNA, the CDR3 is TGTGCCAGCAGTGTACTGACAGGGACTAATGAAAAACTGTTTTTT. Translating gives CASSVLTGTNEKLFF.

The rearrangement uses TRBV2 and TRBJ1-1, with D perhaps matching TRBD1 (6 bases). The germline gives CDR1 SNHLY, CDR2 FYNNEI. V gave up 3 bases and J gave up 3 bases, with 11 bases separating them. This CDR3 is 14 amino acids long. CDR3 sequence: CASSDRGKYTEAFF. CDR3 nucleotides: TGTGCCAGCAGTGACAGGGGAAAGTACACTGAAGCTTTCTTT.

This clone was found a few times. The CDR3 DNA reads as TGCGCCAGCAGTCCCGGACAGGGGAATTCTGAAGCTTTCTTT. Protein product: CASSPGQGNSEAFF. The V gene is TRBV4-1, the J gene TRBJ1-1; 9 nucleotides line up with TRBD1. This CDR3 comprises 14 residues. Per the germline V gene, CDR1 is MGHRA and CDR2 is YSYEKL. Trimming removed 6 bases from V and 6 bases from J; junction bases left unmatched: 8.

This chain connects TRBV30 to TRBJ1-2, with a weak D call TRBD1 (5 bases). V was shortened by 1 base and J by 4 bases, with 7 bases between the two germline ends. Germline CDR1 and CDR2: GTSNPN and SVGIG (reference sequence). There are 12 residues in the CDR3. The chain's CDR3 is CAWSGGAYGYTF. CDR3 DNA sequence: TGTGCCTGGAGTGGTGGGGCCTATGGCTACACCTTC. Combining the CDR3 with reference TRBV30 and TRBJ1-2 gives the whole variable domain SQTIHQWPATLVQPVGSPLSLECTVEGTSNPNLYWYRQAAGRGLQLLFYSVGIGQISSEVPQNLSASRPQDRQFILSSKKLLLSDSGFYLCAWSGGAYGYTFGSGTRLTVV.

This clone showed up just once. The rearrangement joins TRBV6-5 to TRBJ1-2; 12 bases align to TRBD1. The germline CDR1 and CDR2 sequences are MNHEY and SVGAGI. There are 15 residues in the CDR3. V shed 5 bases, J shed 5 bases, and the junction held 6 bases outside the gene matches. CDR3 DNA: TGTGCCAGCAGTCGGCCGGGACAGGGGGCGTATGGCTACACCTTC. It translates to CASSRPGQGAYGYTF.

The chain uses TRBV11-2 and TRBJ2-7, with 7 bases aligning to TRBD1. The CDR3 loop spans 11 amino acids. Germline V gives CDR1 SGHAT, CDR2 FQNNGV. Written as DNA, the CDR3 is TGTGCCAGCGGTCTCCGGACAGGTACTCACGTC. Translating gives CASGLRTGTHV.

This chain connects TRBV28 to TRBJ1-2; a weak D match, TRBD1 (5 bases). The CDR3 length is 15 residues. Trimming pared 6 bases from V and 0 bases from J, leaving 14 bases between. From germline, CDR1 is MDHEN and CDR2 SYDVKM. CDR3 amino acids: CASSSQGVPNYGYTF. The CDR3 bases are TGTGCCAGCAGCTCCCAAGGGGTTCCTAACTATGGCTACACCTTC.

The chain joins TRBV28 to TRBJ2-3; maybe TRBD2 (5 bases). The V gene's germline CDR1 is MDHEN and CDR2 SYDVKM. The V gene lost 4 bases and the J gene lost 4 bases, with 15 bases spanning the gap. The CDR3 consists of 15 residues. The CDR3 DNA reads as TGTGCCAGCAGTTCCCCCGGAATGGGAGCAGATACGCAGTATTTT. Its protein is CASSSPGMGADTQYF. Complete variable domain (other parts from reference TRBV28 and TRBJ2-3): DVKVTQSSRYLVKRTGEKVFLECVQDMDHENMFWYRQDPGLGLRLIYFSYDVKMKEKGDIPEGYSVSREKKERFSLILESASTNQTSMYLCASSSPGMGADTQYFGPGTRLTVL.